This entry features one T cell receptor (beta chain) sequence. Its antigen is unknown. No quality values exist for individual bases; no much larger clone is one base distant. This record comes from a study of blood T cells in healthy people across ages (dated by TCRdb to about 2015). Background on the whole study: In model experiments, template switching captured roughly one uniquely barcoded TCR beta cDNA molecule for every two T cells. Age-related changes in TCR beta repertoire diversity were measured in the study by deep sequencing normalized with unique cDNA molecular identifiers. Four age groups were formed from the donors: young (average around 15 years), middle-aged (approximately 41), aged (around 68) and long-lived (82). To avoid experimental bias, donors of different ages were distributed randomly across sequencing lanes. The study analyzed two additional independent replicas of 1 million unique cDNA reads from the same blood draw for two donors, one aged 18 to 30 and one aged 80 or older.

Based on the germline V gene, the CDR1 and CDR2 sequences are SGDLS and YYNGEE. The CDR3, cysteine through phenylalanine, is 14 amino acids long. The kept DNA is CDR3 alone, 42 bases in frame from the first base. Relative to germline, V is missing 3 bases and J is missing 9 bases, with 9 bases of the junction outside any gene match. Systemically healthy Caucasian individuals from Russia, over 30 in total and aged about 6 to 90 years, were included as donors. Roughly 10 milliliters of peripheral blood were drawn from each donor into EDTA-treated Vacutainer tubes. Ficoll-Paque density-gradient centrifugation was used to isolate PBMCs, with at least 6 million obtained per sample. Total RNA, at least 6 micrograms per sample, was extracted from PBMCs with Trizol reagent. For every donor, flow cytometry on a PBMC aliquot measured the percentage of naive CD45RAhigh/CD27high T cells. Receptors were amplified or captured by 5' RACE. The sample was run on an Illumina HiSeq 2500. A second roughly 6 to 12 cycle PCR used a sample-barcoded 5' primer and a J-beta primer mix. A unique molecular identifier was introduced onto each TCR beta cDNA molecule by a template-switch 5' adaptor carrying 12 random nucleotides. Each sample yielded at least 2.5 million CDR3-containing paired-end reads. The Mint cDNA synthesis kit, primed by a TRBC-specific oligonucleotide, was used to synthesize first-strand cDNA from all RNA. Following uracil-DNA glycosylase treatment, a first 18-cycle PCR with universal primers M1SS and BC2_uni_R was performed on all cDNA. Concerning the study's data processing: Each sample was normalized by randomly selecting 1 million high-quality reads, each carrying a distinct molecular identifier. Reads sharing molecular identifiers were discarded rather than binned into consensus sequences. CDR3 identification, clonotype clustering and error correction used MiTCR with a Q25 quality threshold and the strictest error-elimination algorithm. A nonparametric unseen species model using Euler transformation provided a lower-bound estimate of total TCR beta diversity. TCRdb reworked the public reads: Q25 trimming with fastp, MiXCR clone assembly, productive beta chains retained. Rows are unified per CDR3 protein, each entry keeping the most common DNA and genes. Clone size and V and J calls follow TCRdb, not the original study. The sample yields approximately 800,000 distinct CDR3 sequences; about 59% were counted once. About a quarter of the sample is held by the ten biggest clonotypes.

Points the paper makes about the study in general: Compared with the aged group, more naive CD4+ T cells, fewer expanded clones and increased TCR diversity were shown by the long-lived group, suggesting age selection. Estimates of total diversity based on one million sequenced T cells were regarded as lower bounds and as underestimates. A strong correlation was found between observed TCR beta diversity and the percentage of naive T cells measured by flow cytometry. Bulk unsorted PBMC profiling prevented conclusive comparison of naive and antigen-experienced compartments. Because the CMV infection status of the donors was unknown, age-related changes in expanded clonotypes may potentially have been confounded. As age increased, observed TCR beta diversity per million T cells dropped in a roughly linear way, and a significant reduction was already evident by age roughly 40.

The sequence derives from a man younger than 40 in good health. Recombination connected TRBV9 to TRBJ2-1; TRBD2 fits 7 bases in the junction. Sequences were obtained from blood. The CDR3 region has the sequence CASSAGPQRGEQFF. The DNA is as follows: TGTGCCAGCAGCGCAGGGCCGCAGCGGGGTGAGCAGTTCTTC.